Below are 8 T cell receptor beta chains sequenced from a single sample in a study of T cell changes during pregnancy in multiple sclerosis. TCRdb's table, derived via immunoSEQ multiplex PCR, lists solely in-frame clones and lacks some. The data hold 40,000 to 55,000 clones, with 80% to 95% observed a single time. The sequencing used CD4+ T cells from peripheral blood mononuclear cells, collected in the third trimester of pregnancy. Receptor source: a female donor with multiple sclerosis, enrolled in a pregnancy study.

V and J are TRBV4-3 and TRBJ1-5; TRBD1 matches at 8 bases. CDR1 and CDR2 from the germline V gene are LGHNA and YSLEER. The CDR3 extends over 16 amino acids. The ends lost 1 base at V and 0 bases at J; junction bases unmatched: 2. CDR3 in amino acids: CASSQGTGGSNQPQHF. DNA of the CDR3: TGCGCCAGCAGCCAAGGAACAGGGGGTAGCAATCAGCCCCAGCATTTT.

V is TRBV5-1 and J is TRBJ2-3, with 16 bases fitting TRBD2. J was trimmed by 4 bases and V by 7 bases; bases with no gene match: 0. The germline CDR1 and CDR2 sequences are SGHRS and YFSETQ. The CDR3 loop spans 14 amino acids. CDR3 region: CASGTSGGADTQYF. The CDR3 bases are TGCGCCAGCGGGACTAGCGGGGGGGCAGATACGCAGTATTTT.

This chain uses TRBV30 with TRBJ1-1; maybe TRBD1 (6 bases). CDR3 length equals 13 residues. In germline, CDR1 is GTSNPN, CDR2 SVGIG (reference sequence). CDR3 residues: CAWGQGTNTEAFF. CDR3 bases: TGTGCTTGGGGGCAGGGGACCAACACTGAAGCTTTCTTT.

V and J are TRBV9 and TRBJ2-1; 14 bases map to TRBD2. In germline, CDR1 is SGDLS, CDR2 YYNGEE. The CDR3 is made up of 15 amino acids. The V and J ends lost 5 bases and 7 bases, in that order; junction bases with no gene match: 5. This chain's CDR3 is CASRPGLAGVNEQFF. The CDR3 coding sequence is TGTGCCAGCAGACCGGGACTAGCGGGGGTAAATGAGCAGTTCTTC.

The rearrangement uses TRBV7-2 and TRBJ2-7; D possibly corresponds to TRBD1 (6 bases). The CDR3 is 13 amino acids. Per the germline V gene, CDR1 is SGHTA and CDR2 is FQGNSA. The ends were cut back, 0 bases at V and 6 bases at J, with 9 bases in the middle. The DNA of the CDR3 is TGTGCCAGCAGCTTAGCACAGGGCCCCGAGCAGTACTTC. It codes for CASSLAQGPEQYF.

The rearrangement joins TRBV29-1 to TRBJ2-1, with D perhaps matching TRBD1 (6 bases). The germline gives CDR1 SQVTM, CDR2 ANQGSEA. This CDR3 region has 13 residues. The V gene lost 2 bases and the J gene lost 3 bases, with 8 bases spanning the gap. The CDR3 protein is CSVERDNYNEQFF. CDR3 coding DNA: TGCAGCGTTGAACGGGACAACTACAATGAGCAGTTCTTC.

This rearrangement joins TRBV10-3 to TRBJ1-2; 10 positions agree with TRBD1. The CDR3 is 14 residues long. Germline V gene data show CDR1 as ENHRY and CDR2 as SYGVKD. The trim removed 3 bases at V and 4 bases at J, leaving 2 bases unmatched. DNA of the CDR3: TGTGCCATCAGTGAAGGGACAGGGGTCTATGGCTACACCTTC. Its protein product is CAISEGTGVYGYTF.

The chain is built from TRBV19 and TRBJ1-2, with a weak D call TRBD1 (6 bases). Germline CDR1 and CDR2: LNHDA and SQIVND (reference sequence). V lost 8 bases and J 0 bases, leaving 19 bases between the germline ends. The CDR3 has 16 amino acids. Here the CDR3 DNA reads TGTGCCAGTGGTCTCTTCGGGACAACCTCTAACTATGGCTACACCTTC. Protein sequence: CASGLFGTTSNYGYTF.